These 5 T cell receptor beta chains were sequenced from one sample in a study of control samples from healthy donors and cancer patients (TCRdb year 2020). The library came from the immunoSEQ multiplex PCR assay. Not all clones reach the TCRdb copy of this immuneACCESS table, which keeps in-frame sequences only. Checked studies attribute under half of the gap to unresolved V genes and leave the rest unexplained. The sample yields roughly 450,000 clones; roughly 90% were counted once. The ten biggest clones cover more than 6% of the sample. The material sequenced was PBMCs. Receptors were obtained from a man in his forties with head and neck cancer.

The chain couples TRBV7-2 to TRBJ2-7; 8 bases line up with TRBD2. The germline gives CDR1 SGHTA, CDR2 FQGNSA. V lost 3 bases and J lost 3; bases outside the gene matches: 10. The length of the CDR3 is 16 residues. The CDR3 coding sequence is TGTGCCAGCAGCTTGACTACGACTAGCGTTAACTACGAGCAGTACTTC. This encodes CASSLTTTSVNYEQYF.

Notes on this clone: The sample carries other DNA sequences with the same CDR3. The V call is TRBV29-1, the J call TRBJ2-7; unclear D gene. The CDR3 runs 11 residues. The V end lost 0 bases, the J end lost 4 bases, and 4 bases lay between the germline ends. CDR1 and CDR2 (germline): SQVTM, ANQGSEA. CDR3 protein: CSVEEGYEQYF. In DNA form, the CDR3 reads TGCAGCGTTGAAGAGGGATACGAGCAGTACTTC.

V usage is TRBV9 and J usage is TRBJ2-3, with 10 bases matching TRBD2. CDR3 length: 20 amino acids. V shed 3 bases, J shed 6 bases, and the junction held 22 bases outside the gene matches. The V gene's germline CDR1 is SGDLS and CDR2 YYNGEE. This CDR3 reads CASSADGSTSGYLGGDTQYF. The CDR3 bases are TGTGCCAGCAGCGCTGACGGATCGACTAGCGGGTACCTGGGTGGGGATACGCAGTATTTT.

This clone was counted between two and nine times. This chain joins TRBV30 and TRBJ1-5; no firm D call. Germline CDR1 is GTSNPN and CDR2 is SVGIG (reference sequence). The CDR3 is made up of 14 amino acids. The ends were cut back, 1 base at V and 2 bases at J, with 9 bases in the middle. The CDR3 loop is CAWSEGSRNQPQHF. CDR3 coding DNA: TGTGCCTGGAGTGAGGGCAGCCGCAATCAGCCCCAGCATTTT.

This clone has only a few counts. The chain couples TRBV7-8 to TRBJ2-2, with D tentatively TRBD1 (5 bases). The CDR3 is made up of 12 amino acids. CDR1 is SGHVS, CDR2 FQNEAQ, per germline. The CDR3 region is CGGSSNTGELFF. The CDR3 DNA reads TGTGGGGGCAGCTCGAACACCGGGGAGCTGTTTTTT.